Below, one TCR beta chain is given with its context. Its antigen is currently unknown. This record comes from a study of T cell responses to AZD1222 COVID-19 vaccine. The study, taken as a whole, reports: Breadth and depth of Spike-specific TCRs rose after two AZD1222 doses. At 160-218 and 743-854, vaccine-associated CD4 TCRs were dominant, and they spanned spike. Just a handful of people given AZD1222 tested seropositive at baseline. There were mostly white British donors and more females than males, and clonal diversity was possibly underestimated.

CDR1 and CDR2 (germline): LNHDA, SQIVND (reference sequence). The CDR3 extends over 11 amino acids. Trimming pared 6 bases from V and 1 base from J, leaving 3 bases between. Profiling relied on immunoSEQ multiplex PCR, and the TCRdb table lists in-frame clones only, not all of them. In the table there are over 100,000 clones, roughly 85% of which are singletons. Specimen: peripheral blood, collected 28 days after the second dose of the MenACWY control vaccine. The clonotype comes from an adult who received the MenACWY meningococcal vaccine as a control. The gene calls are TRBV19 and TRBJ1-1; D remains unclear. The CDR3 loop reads CASRENTEAFF. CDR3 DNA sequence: TGTGCCAGTAGAGAGAACACTGAAGCTTTCTTT.